This TCR beta chain was profiled in a study of control samples from healthy donors and cancer patients. V lost 1 base, J lost 10 bases, and 7 bases lay in between. The CDR3 covers 12 residues. TCRdb keeps only in-frame clones here, not all; method: immunoSEQ multiplex PCR. The sample contains tens of thousands of clones, approximately 91% of which appear only once. The rearrangement joins TRBV12-3 or TRBV12-4 to TRBJ1-4; D unresolved. Specimen: blood. This TCR derives from a woman aged 55-69 years in good health. The CDR3 sequence is CASSLGRRKLFF. The CDR3 nucleotides read TGTGCCAGCAGTTTAGGACGGAGAAAACTGTTTTTT.